One and the same sample provided the 13 T cell receptor beta chains below, sequenced in a study of blood T cell repertoires in COVID-19. Assay used: immunoSEQ multiplex PCR; TCRdb lists only in-frame clones, some missing. This sample has approximately 230,000 clones, with approximately 90% found just once. The sequencing sample was made of peripheral blood. The receptors here all came from a woman in her 30s with COVID-19, enrolled during active disease.

The chain uses TRBV11-3 and TRBJ1-2, with 10 bases identical to TRBD1. There are 16 residues in the CDR3. Losses at the gene ends were 5 bases for V and 4 bases for J; bases not matched to a gene: 10. Germline CDR1 and CDR2: SGHNT and YENEEA. CDR3 sequence reads: CASSPWTGGTSYGYTF. The CDR3 DNA reads as TGTGCCAGCAGCCCTTGGACAGGGGGTACATCCTATGGCTACACCTTC.

This chain links TRBV28 with TRBJ1-5, with 7 nucleotides matching TRBD1. J was trimmed by 5 bases and V by 3 bases; bases with no gene match: 4. This CDR3 comprises 14 residues. From germline, CDR1 is MDHEN and CDR2 SYDVKM. For the CDR3, the DNA is TGTGCCAGCAGTTTTTACAGGGGCGATCAGCCCCAGCATTTT. Encoded protein: CASSFYRGDQPQHF.

Written as DNA, the CDR3 is TGCGCCAGCAGCTTGGTTCTGAGCTCCTACAATGAGCAGTTCTTC. Its translation is CASSLVLSSYNEQFF. The rearrangement uses TRBV5-1 and TRBJ2-1; D not resolved. V was cut by 0 bases and J by 0 bases, with 7 bases left in between. CDR1 and CDR2 (germline): SGHRS, YFSETQ. CDR3 length: 15 amino acids.

V and J are TRBV7-2 and TRBJ2-3; 9 bases match TRBD2. This CDR3 has 15 residues. CDR1 and CDR2 (germline): SGHTA, FQGNSA. The V gene end was trimmed by 6 bases and the J gene end by 3 bases; junction bases not matched to a gene: 7. The CDR3 here is CASSERGVTTDTQYF. Here the CDR3 DNA reads TGTGCCAGCAGTGAGCGGGGGGTTACAACAGATACGCAGTATTTT.

The J gene is TRBJ1-3, the V gene TRBV28; D is perhaps TRBD1 (6 bases). V was trimmed by 3 bases and J by 7 bases, leaving 19 bases between them. This CDR3 contains 16 residues. Germline V CDR1 and CDR2: MDHEN, SYDVKM. CDR3 region: CASSFGWGTGSNTIYF. The CDR3 nucleotides are TGTGCCAGCAGTTTTGGTTGGGGCACAGGGAGCAACACCATATATTTT. The whole variable domain, remainder taken from reference TRBV28 and TRBJ1-3, is DVKVTQSSRYLVKRTGEKVFLECVQDMDHENMFWYRQDPGLGLRLIYFSYDVKMKEKGDIPEGYSVSREKKERFSLILESASTNQTSMYLCASSFGWGTGSNTIYFGEGSWLTVV.

Only one count was recorded for this clone. Distinct nucleotide sequences in the sample also encode this CDR3. J is TRBJ1-1 and V is TRBV5-5, with TRBD1 matching over 7 bases. Germline CDR1 and CDR2: SGHKS and YYEKEE (reference sequence). V shed 4 bases, J shed 3 bases, and the junction held 3 bases outside the gene matches. The CDR3 loop spans 13 amino acids. The CDR3 spells CASSVQGDTEAFF. As DNA, the CDR3 is TGTGCCAGCAGCGTGCAGGGGGACACTGAAGCTTTCTTT. The variable domain in full, completed from reference TRBV5-5 and TRBJ1-1, reads DAGVTQSPTHLIKTRGQQVTLRCSPISGHKSVSWYQQVLGQGPQFIFQYYEKEERGRGNFPDRFSARQFPNYSSELNVNALLLGDSALYLCASSVQGDTEAFFGQGTRLTVV.

This chain connects TRBV6-2 or TRBV6-3 to TRBJ2-1, with TRBD1 matching 8 bases. Germline loops: CDR1 MNHEY, CDR2 SVGEGT. This CDR3 is 13 amino acids long. The ends lost 3 bases at V and 8 bases at J; junction bases unmatched: 3. CDR3 coding DNA: TGTGCCAGCAGTTATCCAGGGGGCGATGAGCAGTTCTTC. Protein product: CASSYPGGDEQFF.

The rearrangement links TRBV7-6 to TRBJ1-1; the D is unclear. With 3 bases removed from V and 0 bases from J, the gap between germline ends came to 5 bases. Germline lookup yields CDR1 SGHVS and CDR2 FNYEAQ. The CDR3 has 13 residues. The CDR3 reads CASSFRVNTEAFF. The CDR3 nucleotides are TGTGCCAGCAGCTTCCGGGTGAACACTGAAGCTTTCTTT.

The chain joins TRBV4-3 to TRBJ1-6; D unresolved. The V end was cut by 2 bases, the J end by 13 bases, with 12 bases between. The CDR3 has 13 amino acids. Per the germline V gene, CDR1 is LGHNA and CDR2 is YSLEER. The CDR3 is CASSQWGGFPLHF. The CDR3 DNA is TGCGCCAGCAGCCAATGGGGAGGTTTCCCCCTCCACTTT.

The CDR3 sequence: CASSRDISYNEQFF. The CDR3 region has the DNA TGTGCCAGCAGCCGGGACATCTCCTACAATGAGCAGTTCTTC. V usage is TRBV3-1 (or the pseudogene TRBV3-2) and J usage is TRBJ2-1; perhaps TRBD1 as D (6 bases). V gave up 4 bases and J gave up 0 bases, with 7 bases separating them. CDR3 length: 14 amino acids. Germline assignment: CDR1 LGHDT and CDR2 YNNKEL (reference sequence).

The gene calls are TRBV6-2 or TRBV6-3 and TRBJ1-2, with D uncertain. The CDR3 is 11 amino acids. Trimming removed 4 bases at V and 5 bases at J, with 5 bases between. Germline-derived CDR1 and CDR2 are MNHEY and SVGEGT. The CDR3 protein is CASSFRYGYTF. In DNA form, the CDR3 reads TGTGCCAGCAGTTTTCGGTATGGCTACACCTTC.

This clone was observed a few times. The CDR3 does not close with the conserved phenylalanine or tryptophan, likely indicating a read error. The limits of the CDR3 on the DNA are not certain, so only TCRdb's listed CDR3 is given. This chain links TRBV6-1 with TRBJ2-7; TRBD1, as called in the table, went unchecked against the DNA. The CDR3 is 11 residues long, ends included. CDR1 is MNHNS, CDR2 SASEGT, per germline. The CDR3 is CASSEATGRSL.

The chain combines TRBV14 with TRBJ2-7; the D gene is possibly TRBD2 (5 bases). The CDR3 contains 14 residues. The V end was cut by 0 bases, the J end by 3 bases, with 9 bases between. CDR1 SGHDN and CDR2 FVKESK come from the germline V gene. The CDR3 protein is CASSQEGSFYEQYF. The DNA for the CDR3 is TGTGCCAGCAGCCAAGAGGGGAGCTTCTACGAGCAGTACTTC.